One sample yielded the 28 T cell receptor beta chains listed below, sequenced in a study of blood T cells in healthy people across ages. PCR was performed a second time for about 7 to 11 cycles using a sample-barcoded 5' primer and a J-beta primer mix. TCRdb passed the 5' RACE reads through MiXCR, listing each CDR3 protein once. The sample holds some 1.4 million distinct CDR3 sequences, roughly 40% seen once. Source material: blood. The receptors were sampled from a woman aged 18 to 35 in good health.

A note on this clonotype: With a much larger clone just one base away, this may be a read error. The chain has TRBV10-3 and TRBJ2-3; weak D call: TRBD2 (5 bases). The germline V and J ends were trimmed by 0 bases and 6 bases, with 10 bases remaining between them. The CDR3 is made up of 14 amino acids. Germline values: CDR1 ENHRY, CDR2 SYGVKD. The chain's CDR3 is CAISESGTGDTQYF. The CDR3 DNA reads TGTGCCATCAGTGAGTCGGGTACGGGGGATACGCAGTATTTT.

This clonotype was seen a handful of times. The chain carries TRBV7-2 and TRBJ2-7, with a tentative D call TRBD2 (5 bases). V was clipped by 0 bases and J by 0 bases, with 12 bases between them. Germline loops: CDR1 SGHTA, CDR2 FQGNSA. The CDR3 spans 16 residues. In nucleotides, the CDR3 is TGTGCCAGCAGCTTAGCGAGTAGCGAGAGCTCCTACGAGCAGTACTTC. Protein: CASSLASSESSYEQYF.

The CDR3: CAIKGREDEKLFF. CDR3 coding DNA: TGTGCCATCAAGGGCAGGGAAGACGAAAAACTGTTTTTT. The chain links TRBV10-3 to TRBJ1-4, with D tentatively TRBD1 (5 bases). This CDR3 is built from 13 residues. CDR1 is ENHRY, CDR2 SYGVKD, per germline. The V and J ends lost 7 bases and 8 bases respectively, with 14 bases between them.

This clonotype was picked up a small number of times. Here the CDR3 reads CASRTGTSGANNEQFF. The CDR3 DNA reads TGTGCCAGCAGGACCGGGACTAGCGGGGCCAACAATGAGCAGTTCTTC. The chain employs TRBV2 and TRBJ2-1, with 13 nucleotides matching TRBD2. There are 16 residues in the CDR3. The V gene end was trimmed by 6 bases and the J gene end by 5 bases; junction bases not matched to a gene: 7. Germline CDR1 SNHLY, CDR2 FYNNEI.

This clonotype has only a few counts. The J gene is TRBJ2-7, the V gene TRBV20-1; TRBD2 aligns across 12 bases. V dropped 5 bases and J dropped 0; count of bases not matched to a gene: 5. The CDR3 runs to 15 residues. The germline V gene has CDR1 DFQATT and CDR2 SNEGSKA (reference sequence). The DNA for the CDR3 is TGCAGTGCTCTACGGACTAGCGGGGTCTCCTACGAGCAGTACTTC. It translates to CSALRTSGVSYEQYF.

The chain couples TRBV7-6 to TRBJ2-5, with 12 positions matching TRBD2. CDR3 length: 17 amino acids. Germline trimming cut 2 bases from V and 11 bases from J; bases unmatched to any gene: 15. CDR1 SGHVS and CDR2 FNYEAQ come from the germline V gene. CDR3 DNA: TGTGCCAGCAGCTTACTAGCGGGGGGGCCTGTAGGAAATGAGCAGTACTTC. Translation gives CASSLLAGGPVGNEQYF.

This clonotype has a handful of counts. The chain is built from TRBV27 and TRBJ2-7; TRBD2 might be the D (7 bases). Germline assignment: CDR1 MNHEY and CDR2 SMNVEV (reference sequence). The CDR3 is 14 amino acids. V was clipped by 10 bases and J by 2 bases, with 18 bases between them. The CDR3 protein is CATRGGASPYEQYF. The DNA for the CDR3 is TGTGCCACTCGAGGGGGGGCTTCCCCCTACGAGCAGTACTTC.

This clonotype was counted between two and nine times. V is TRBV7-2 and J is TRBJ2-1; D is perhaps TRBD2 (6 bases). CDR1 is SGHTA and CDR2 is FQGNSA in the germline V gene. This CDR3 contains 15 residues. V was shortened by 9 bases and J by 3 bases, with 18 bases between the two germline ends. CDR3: CARGGRTGYYNEQFF. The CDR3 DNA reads TGTGCCAGGGGGGGACGAACGGGGTACTACAATGAGCAGTTCTTC.

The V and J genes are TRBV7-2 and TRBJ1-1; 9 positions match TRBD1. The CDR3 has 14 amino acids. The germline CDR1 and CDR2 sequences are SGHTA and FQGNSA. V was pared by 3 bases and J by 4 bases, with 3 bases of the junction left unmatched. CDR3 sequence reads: CASSLGQGTTEAFF. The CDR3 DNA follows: TGTGCCAGCAGCTTGGGACAGGGTACCACTGAAGCTTTCTTT.

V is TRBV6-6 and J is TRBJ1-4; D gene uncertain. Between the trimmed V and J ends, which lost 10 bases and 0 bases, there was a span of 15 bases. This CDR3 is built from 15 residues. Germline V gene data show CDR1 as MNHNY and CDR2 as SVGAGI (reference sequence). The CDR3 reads CATVLGRATNEKLFF. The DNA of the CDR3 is TGTGCCACCGTTTTGGGGAGGGCAACTAATGAAAAACTGTTTTTT.

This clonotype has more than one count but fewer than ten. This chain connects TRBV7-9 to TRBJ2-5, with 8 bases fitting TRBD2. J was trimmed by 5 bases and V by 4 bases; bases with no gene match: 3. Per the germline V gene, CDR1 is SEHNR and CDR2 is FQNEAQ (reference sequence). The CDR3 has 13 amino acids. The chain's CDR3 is CASSSGGLETQYF. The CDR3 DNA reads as TGTGCCAGCAGCTCGGGGGGGTTGGAGACCCAGTACTTC.

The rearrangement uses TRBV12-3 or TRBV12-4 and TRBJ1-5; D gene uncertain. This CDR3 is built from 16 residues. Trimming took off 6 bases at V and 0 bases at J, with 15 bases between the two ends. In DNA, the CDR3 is TGTGCCAGCAGACGGGCAGGTTCGGGTAGCAATCAGCCCCAGCATTTT. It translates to CASRRAGSGSNQPQHF.

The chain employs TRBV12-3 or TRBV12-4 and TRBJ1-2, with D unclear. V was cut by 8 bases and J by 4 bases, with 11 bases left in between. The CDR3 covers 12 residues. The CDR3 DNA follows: TGTGCCAGCGGCCAACAAACCTATGGCTACACCTTC. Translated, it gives CASGQQTYGYTF.

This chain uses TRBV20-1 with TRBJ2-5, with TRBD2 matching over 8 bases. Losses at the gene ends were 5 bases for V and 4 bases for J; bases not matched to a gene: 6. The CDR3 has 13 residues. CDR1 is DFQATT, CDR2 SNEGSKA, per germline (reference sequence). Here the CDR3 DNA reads TGCAGTGCTTTCCGGGGGGGCGGAGAGACCCAGTACTTC. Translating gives CSAFRGGGETQYF.

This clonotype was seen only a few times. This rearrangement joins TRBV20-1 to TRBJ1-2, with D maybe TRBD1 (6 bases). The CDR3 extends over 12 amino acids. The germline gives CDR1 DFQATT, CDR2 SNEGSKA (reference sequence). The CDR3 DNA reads TGCAGAAACAGGGTCGGGGACTATGGCTACACCTTC. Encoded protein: CRNRVGDYGYTF.

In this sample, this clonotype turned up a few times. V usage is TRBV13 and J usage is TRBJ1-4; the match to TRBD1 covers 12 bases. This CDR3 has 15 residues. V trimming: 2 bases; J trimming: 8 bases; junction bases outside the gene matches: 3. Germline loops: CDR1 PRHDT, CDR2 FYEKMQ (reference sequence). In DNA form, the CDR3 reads TGTGCCAGCAGCTTACTCGGGACAGGGGGCGAAAAACTGTTTTTT. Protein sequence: CASSLLGTGGEKLFF.

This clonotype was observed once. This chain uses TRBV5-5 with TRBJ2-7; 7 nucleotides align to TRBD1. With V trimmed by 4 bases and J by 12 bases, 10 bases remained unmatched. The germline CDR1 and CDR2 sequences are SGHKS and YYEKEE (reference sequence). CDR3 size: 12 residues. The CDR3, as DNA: TGTGCCAGCAGCCATACAGGGGCTTATGGGTACTTC. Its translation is CASSHTGAYGYF.

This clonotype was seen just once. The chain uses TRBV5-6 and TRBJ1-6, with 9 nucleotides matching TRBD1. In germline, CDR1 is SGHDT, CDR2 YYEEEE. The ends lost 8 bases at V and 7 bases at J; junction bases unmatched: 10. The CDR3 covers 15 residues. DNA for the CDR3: TGTGCCAGTAGCCCTGGGACAGGGAACAATTCACCCCTCCACTTT. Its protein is CASSPGTGNNSPLHF.

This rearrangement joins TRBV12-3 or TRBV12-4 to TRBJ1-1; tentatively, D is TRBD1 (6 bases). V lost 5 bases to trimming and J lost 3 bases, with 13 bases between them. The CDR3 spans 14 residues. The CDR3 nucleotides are TGTGCCAGCAGTCCGACAGGTTCTTACACTGAAGCTTTCTTT. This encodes CASSPTGSYTEAFF.

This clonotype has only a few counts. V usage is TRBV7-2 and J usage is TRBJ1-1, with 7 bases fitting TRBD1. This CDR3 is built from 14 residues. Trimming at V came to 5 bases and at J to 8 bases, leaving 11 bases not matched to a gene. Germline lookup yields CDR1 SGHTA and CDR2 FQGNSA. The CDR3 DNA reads TGTGCCAGCAGCCCCAGGGGGGACGAATCGGAAGCTTTCTTT. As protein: CASSPRGDESEAFF. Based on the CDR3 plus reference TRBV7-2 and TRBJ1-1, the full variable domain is GAGVSQSPSNKVTEKGKDVELRCDPISGHTALYWYRQSLGQGLEFLIYFQGNSAPDKSGLPSDRFSAERTGGSVSTLTIQRTQQEDSAVYLCASSPRGDESEAFFGQGTRLTVV.

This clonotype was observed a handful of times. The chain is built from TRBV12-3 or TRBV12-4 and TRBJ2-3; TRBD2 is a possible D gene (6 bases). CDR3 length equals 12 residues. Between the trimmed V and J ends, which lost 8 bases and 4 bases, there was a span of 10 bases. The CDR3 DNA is TGTGCCAGCGGGGGGAAGCCAGATACGCAGTATTTT. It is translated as CASGGKPDTQYF.

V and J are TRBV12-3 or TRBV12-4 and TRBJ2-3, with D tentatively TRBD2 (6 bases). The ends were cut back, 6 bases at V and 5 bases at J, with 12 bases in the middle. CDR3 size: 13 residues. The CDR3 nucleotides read TGTGCCAGCAGGATCGGGGGAGTAGATACGCAGTATTTT. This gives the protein CASRIGGVDTQYF.

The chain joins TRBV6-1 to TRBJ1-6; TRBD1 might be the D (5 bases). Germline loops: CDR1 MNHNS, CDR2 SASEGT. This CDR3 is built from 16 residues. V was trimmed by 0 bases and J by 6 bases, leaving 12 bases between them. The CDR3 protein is CASSEAMGRINSPLHF. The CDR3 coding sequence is TGTGCCAGCAGTGAAGCAATGGGACGGATTAATTCACCCCTCCACTTT.

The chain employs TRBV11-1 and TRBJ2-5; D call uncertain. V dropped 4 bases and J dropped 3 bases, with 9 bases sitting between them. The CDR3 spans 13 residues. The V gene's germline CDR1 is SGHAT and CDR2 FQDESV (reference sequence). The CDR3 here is CASSYQIEETQYF. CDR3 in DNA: TGTGCCAGCAGCTATCAGATAGAAGAGACCCAGTACTTC. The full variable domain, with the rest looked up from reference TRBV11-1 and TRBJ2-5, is EAEVAQSPRYKITEKSQAVAFWCDPISGHATLYWYRQILGQGPELLVQFQDESVVDDSQLPKDRFSAERLKGVDSTLKIQPAELGDSAMYLCASSYQIEETQYFGPGTRLLVL.

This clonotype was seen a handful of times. The CDR3 sequence is CASSTPRGEEFDTQYF. The CDR3 nucleotides are TGTGCCAGCAGTACCCCCCGCGGAGAAGAGTTTGATACGCAGTATTTT. This rearrangement joins TRBV28 to TRBJ2-3; no firm D call. Germline CDR1 MDHEN, CDR2 SYDVKM. This CDR3 comprises 16 residues. With 5 bases removed from V and 6 bases from J, the gap between germline ends came to 21 bases.

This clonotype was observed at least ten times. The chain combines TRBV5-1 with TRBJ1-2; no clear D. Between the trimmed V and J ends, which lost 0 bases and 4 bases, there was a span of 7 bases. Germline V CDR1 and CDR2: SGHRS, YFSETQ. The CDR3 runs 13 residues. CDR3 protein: CASSLAQSYGYTF. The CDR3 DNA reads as TGCGCCAGCAGCTTGGCGCAGAGCTATGGCTACACCTTC.

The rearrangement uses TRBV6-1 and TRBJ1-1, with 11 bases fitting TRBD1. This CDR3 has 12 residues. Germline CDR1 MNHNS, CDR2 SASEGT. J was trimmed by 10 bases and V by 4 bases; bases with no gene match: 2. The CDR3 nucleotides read TGTGCCAGCAGTGGGGACAGGGGGGCAGCTTTCTTT. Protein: CASSGDRGAAFF.

The CDR3 sequence: CASNTSPAPTEAFF. The CDR3 bases are TGTGCCAGCAACACCAGTCCGGCGCCCACTGAAGCTTTCTTT. The chain joins TRBV12-3 or TRBV12-4 to TRBJ1-1; D is uncertain. The CDR3 sequence is 14 residues long. V dropped 7 bases and J dropped 4 bases, with 16 bases sitting between them.